The 18 T cell receptor beta chains below all came from one sample that was sequenced in a study of control samples from healthy donors and cancer patients. The data were produced by immunoSEQ multiplex PCR, yet TCRdb's version contains in-frame clones alone and is incomplete. The sample has 120,000 or so clones; 80% to 90% are singletons. Sequencing was done on a sample of blood. The receptors come from a man aged 50-60 years in good health.

The V call is TRBV30, the J call TRBJ2-3, with 7 bases identical to TRBD1. Losses at the gene ends were 5 bases for V and 3 bases for J; bases not matched to a gene: 11. The CDR3 has 15 residues. Germline CDR1 is GTSNPN and CDR2 is SVGIG (reference sequence). CDR3 DNA: TGTGCCTGGTCCTCCGGGACAGCTTTTACAGATACGCAGTATTTT. Protein sequence: CAWSSGTAFTDTQYF.

In this sample, this clone turned up once. The chain is built from TRBV5-1 and TRBJ1-1; 7 bases agree with TRBD1. The germline CDR1 and CDR2 sequences are SGHRS and YFSETQ. The trim removed 2 bases at V and 0 bases at J, leaving 7 bases unmatched. This CDR3 has 16 amino acids. The CDR3 here is CASSFVDREMNTEAFF. CDR3 sequence (DNA): TGCGCCAGCAGCTTTGTCGACAGGGAAATGAACACTGAAGCTTTCTTT. Variable domain in full (rest from reference TRBV5-1 and TRBJ1-1): KAGVTQTPRYLIKTRGQQVTLSCSPISGHRSVSWYQQTPGQGLQFLFEYFSETQRNKGNFPGRFSGRQFSNSRSEMNVSTLELGDSALYLCASSFVDREMNTEAFFGQGTRLTVV.

The chain employs TRBV10-1 and TRBJ2-7; D is unresolved. Trimming shortened V by 6 bases and J by 5 bases, and 14 bases separated the two germline ends. The CDR3 has 13 residues. Germline lookup yields CDR1 WNHNN and CDR2 SYGVQD (reference sequence). This chain's CDR3 is CASRGKGQDEQYF. DNA of the CDR3: TGCGCCAGCAGGGGTAAGGGCCAAGACGAGCAGTACTTC.

This rearrangement joins TRBV10-3 to TRBJ1-2; 9 bases are shared with TRBD1. The J segment lost 6 bases and the V segment lost 7 bases, leaving 6 bases of the junction unmatched. The CDR3 has 13 residues. Germline V gene sequence: CDR1 ENHRY, CDR2 SYGVKD. CDR3 amino acids: CAIIGQGRDGYTF. In nucleotides, the CDR3 is TGTGCCATCATTGGACAGGGGAGAGATGGCTACACCTTC.

This clone showed up just once. This sequence joins TRBV19 and TRBJ1-5, with D perhaps matching TRBD1 (6 bases). The V gene's germline CDR1 is LNHDA and CDR2 SQIVND (reference sequence). CDR3 size: 14 residues. V dropped 7 bases and J dropped 4 bases, with 14 bases sitting between them. CDR3 protein: CASTLRGPNQPQHF. The CDR3, as DNA: TGTGCCAGTACCCTTCGGGGGCCTAATCAGCCCCAGCATTTT.

The CDR3 sequence is CASSTYDSSRGGYTF. CDR3 bases: TGCGCCAGCAGCACCTACGACAGCTCGCGGGGGGGCTACACCTTC. This chain joins TRBV4-1 and TRBJ1-2, with D possibly TRBD1 on 5 matching bases. This CDR3 is built from 15 residues. With 5 bases removed from V and 8 bases from J, the gap between germline ends came to 21 bases. Germline-derived CDR1 and CDR2 are MGHRA and YSYEKL.

The V call is TRBV5-4, the J call TRBJ1-2; the match to TRBD1 covers 8 bases. V lost 5 bases and J lost 4; bases outside the gene matches: 4. Germline CDR1 SGHNT, CDR2 YYREEE (reference sequence). The CDR3 has 13 residues. CDR3 sequence: CASRPDRVYGYTF. Here the CDR3 DNA reads TGTGCCAGCAGACCGGACAGGGTCTATGGCTACACCTTC.

This clone was observed a handful of times. The chain has TRBV19 and TRBJ2-4, with 9 nucleotides matching TRBD1. The CDR3 extends over 17 amino acids. Unmatched junction bases numbered 9, after V lost 6 bases and J lost 0 bases. The germline CDR1 and CDR2 sequences are LNHDA and SQIVND (reference sequence). CDR3 region: CASRPGQGGGAKNIQYF. Here the CDR3 DNA reads TGTGCCAGTAGACCGGGACAGGGAGGGGGAGCCAAAAACATTCAGTACTTC.

This clone was counted a few times. V usage is TRBV21-1 and J usage is TRBJ1-2. TRBV21-1 is termed a pseudogene. There are 15 residues in the CDR3. The CDR3 nucleotides are TGTGCCAGCAGCACCCGACGGGGACCTAACTATGGCTACACCTTC. Its translation is CASSTRRGPNYGYTF.

The chain employs TRBV30 and TRBJ2-2; D gene uncertain. The V and J ends lost 4 bases and 5 bases respectively, with 11 bases between them. This CDR3 contains 13 residues. Germline assignment: CDR1 GTSNPN and CDR2 SVGIG (reference sequence). The CDR3 coding sequence is TGTGCCTGGACAGCCCACGGTACCGGGGAGCTGTTTTTT. Translating it yields CAWTAHGTGELFF.

The chain joins TRBV5-1 to TRBJ2-1; 11 bases are shared with TRBD2. The V segment lost 1 base and the J segment 3 bases; nucleotides outside the gene matches: 0. CDR3 length equals 15 residues. CDR1 SGHRS and CDR2 YFSETQ come from the germline V gene. The CDR3 sequence is CASSLTSGGYNEQFF. DNA of the CDR3: TGCGCCAGCAGCTTGACTAGCGGGGGCTACAATGAGCAGTTCTTC.

This clone was seen just once. The chain has TRBV29-1 and TRBJ2-5; 9 bases agree with TRBD1. This CDR3 is 14 amino acids long. Germline values: CDR1 SQVTM, CDR2 ANQGSEA. V lost 3 bases and J lost 3; bases outside the gene matches: 5. For the CDR3, the DNA is TGCAGCGTTGAGGTCGGGACAGGGAAAGAGACCCAGTACTTC. Encoded protein: CSVEVGTGKETQYF. Combining the CDR3 with reference TRBV29-1 and TRBJ2-5 gives the whole variable domain SAVISQKPSRDICQRGTSLTIQCQVDSQVTMMFWYRQQPGQSLTLIATANQGSEATYESGFVIDKFPISRPNLTFSTLTVSNMSPEDSSIYLCSVEVGTGKETQYFGPGTRLLVL.

This chain connects TRBV5-5 to TRBJ2-7, with D possibly matching TRBD1 (6 bases). Trimming stripped 2 bases from V and 2 bases from J, with 11 bases between. Germline CDR1 SGHKS, CDR2 YYEKEE (reference sequence). There are 14 residues in the CDR3. The DNA of the CDR3 is TGTGCCAGCAGCTTTACAGGGCCTCCCTACGAGCAGTACTTC. Protein product: CASSFTGPPYEQYF.

The chain couples TRBV11-2 to TRBJ2-2; 7 positions agree with TRBD1. Trimming at V came to 5 bases and at J to 6 bases, leaving 9 bases not matched to a gene. The CDR3 spans 15 residues. Germline loops: CDR1 SGHAT, CDR2 FQNNGV. CDR3 residues: CASSVGTVNSGELFF. CDR3 in DNA: TGTGCCAGCAGCGTCGGGACAGTGAATTCCGGGGAGCTGTTTTTT. Filled out from reference TRBV11-2 and TRBJ2-2, the complete variable domain reads EAGVAQSPRYKIIEKRQSVAFWCNPISGHATLYWYQQILGQGPKLLIQFQNNGVVDDSQLPKDRFSAERLKGVDSTLKIQPAKLEDSAVYLCASSVGTVNSGELFFGEGSRLTVL.

This clone was observed many times. The chain recombines TRBV6-2 or TRBV6-3 with TRBJ2-6; 7 positions agree with TRBD1. J was trimmed by 0 bases and V by 6 bases; bases with no gene match: 5. Germline V gene lookup returns CDR1 MNHEY and CDR2 SVGEGT. The CDR3 runs to 16 residues. The CDR3 coding sequence is TGTGCCAGCAGCACCGCAGGGGGCTCTGGGGCCAACGTCCTGACTTTC. Translated: CASSTAGGSGANVLTF.

The genes are TRBV27 and TRBJ2-5; D is perhaps TRBD1 or TRBD2 (5 bases each). There are 18 residues in the CDR3. Trimming removed 2 bases from V and 0 bases from J, with 19 bases in between. Germline CDR1 MNHEY, CDR2 SMNVEV (reference sequence). DNA of the CDR3: TGTGCCAGCAGTTTAAGCGGCACAGGCCGAAGAAACCAAGAGACCCAGTACTTC. The encoded protein is CASSLSGTGRRNQETQYF.

This CDR3 is CARGGNRRAQPTDTQYF. CDR3 DNA: TGTGCTAGGGGGGGCAATAGGCGGGCGCAACCCACAGATACGCAGTATTTT. V gene TRBV12-5 combines with J gene TRBJ2-3; D is perhaps TRBD1 or TRBD2 (6 bases each). The V gene's germline CDR1 is LGHNT and CDR2 FRNRAP. The CDR3 has 17 residues. V was clipped by 9 bases and J by 2 bases, with 24 bases between them.

J is TRBJ2-1 and V is TRBV9; D might be TRBD1 (6 bases). The germline V gene has CDR1 SGDLS and CDR2 YYNGEE. V lost 0 bases and J lost 2, with 6 bases in between. This CDR3 is 14 amino acids long. CDR3 in DNA: TGTGCCAGCAGCGTAGGGGGGCCCTACAATGAGCAGTTCTTC. Protein: CASSVGGPYNEQFF.